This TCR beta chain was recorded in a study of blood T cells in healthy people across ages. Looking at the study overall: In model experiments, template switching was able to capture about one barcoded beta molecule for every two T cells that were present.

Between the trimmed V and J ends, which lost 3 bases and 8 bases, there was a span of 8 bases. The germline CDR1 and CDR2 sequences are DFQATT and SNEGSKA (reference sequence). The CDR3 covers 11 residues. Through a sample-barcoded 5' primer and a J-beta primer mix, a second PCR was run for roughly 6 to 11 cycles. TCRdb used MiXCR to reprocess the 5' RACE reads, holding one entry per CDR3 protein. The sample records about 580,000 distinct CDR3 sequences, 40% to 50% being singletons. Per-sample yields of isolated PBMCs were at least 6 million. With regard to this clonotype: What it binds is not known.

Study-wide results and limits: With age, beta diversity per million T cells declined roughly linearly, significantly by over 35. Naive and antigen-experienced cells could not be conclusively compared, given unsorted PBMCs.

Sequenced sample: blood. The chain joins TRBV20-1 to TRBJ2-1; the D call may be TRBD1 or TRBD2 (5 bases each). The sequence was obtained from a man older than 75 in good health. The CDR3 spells CSASGTDEQFF. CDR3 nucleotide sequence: TGCAGTGCTAGCGGGACCGATGAGCAGTTCTTC.